The 16 T cell receptor beta chains in this list originate from one sample, sequenced in a study of response to subunit inactivated influenza vaccine. TCRdb passed the RT-PCR reads through MiXCR, listing each CDR3 protein once. The sample shows hundreds of thousands of distinct CDR3 sequences, 15% to 19% of them seen only once. Source: PBMCs from blood, taken 11 to 12 days after vaccination. The receptors shown here come from a man aged 50-60 years who received an inactivated influenza vaccine.

The chain joins TRBV5-6 to TRBJ2-2; the D gene is possibly TRBD2 (6 bases). Germline assignment: CDR1 SGHDT and CDR2 YYEEEE. The ends were cut back, 4 bases at V and 6 bases at J, with 7 bases in the middle. The CDR3 covers 12 residues. The CDR3 DNA follows: TGTGCCAGCAGCGGGGGGTCCGGGGAGCTGTTTTTT. Protein product: CASSGGSGELFF. Full variable domain (outside the CDR3, taken from reference TRBV5-6 and TRBJ2-2): DAGVTQSPTHLIKTRGQQVTLRCSPKSGHDTVSWYQQALGQGPQFIFQYYEEEERQRGNFPDRFSGHQFPNYSSELNVNALLLGDSALYLCASSGGSGELFFGEGSRLTVL.

This rearrangement joins TRBV5-1 to TRBJ2-5; 8 positions agree with TRBD1. Germline CDR1 is SGHRS and CDR2 is YFSETQ. This CDR3 region has 15 residues. The V segment lost 4 bases and the J segment 4 bases; nucleotides outside the gene matches: 9. The CDR3 nucleotides read TGCGCCAGCAGCCTCGTCTCAGGGGGCTTAGAGACCCAGTACTTC. It is translated as CASSLVSGGLETQYF.

This clonotype has only a few counts. The J gene is TRBJ1-6, the V gene TRBV7-9, with a tentative D call TRBD1 (5 bases). Germline V gene sequence: CDR1 SEHNR, CDR2 FQNEAQ (reference sequence). Trimming stripped 1 base from V and 9 bases from J, with 13 bases between. This CDR3 contains 15 residues. For the CDR3, the DNA is TGTGCCAGCAGCTTAGTAGCCGGGGGTGGTTCACCCCTCCACTTT. Encoded protein: CASSLVAGGGSPLHF.

This clonotype was seen more than once but under ten times. The chain employs TRBV12-3 or TRBV12-4 and TRBJ2-3, with a possible D match to TRBD2 (7 bases). V lost 6 bases, J lost 6 bases, and 22 bases lay in between. The CDR3 is made up of 16 amino acids. The CDR3 here is CASRGGSGGLRDTQYF. CDR3 sequence (DNA): TGTGCCAGCAGGGGAGGGTCGGGGGGCCTCCGGGATACGCAGTATTTT.

This clonotype was counted only a few times. This chain links TRBV24-1 with TRBJ2-3; 9 nucleotides align to TRBD2. After removal of 6 bases from V and 3 bases from J, the junction contained 3 bases not matched to a gene. Germline V gene data show CDR1 as KGHDR and CDR2 as SFDVKD. This CDR3 spans 14 amino acids. The CDR3 spells CATSSGGSTDTQYF. The CDR3 DNA is TGTGCCACCAGTAGCGGGGGGAGTACAGATACGCAGTATTTT.

This clonotype was seen a handful of times. The chain has TRBV10-3 and TRBJ2-1; TRBD1 matches at 9 bases. From germline, CDR1 is ENHRY and CDR2 SYGVKD. Trimming took 0 bases from V and 7 from J; bases not matched to a gene: 7. This CDR3 is built from 16 residues. CDR3 bases: TGTGCCATCAGTGAGTCTCCGACAGGGGGTAGGAATGAGCAGTTCTTC. It yields the protein CAISESPTGGRNEQFF.

The rearrangement uses TRBV7-2 and TRBJ1-1; possible D gene TRBD1, 6 bases. This CDR3 comprises 14 residues. From germline, CDR1 is SGHTA and CDR2 FQGNSA. V was trimmed by 3 bases and J by 11 bases, leaving 19 bases between them. CDR3 sequence reads: CASSFGGPAGYAFF. CDR3 coding DNA: TGTGCCAGCAGCTTTGGGGGCCCTGCAGGATACGCTTTCTTT.

In its sample, this clonotype was seen a few times. CDR3 residues: CASSRTASSYEQYF. DNA for the CDR3: TGTGCCAGCAGTCGGACGGCTAGCTCCTACGAGCAGTACTTC. This chain uses TRBV2 with TRBJ2-7; D gene ambiguous. Trimming removed 5 bases at V and 0 bases at J, with 11 bases between. This CDR3 is 14 amino acids long. The germline gives CDR1 SNHLY, CDR2 FYNNEI.

J is TRBJ2-3 and V is TRBV24-1; 8 bases match TRBD2. V was clipped by 1 base and J by 0 bases; unmatched bases: 14. The CDR3 has 20 residues. Germline lookup yields CDR1 KGHDR and CDR2 SFDVKD. Here the CDR3 DNA reads TGTGCCACCAGTGATTTTGCGGGAGGCAGATACGTATCTAGCACAGATACGCAGTATTTT. Its protein is CATSDFAGGRYVSSTDTQYF.

J is TRBJ2-1 and V is TRBV7-2; the match to TRBD2 covers 7 bases. The germline V gene encodes CDR1 SGHTA and CDR2 FQGNSA. V dropped 1 base and J dropped 8; count of bases not matched to a gene: 5. The CDR3 is 14 residues long. CDR3 amino acids: CASSLVGAGYEQFF. The DNA of the CDR3 is TGTGCCAGCAGCTTAGTCGGAGCGGGATATGAGCAGTTCTTC.

CDR3 nucleotides: TGTGCCAGCTCACCTTCCCGGGAGGGCGAGCAGTACTTC. Translating gives CASSPSREGEQYF. The chain combines TRBV18 with TRBJ2-7; 8 positions agree with TRBD2. Trimming removed 3 bases from V and 6 bases from J; junction bases left unmatched: 4. Germline V lookup: CDR1 KGHSH, CDR2 LQKENI. The CDR3 is made up of 13 amino acids.

For this clonotype: A much larger clone is a single base away; this may be a read error. The chain has TRBV6-4 and TRBJ2-5; D is uncertain. V lost 3 bases and J lost 3, with 8 bases in between. The length of the CDR3 is 13 residues. Germline V gene sequence: CDR1 MRHNA, CDR2 SNTAGT. The CDR3 sequence: CASSELQEETQYF. For the CDR3, the DNA is TGTGCCAGCAGTGAGTTGCAGGAAGAGACCCAGTACTTC.

This clonotype has ten or more counts. This rearrangement joins TRBV12-3 or TRBV12-4 to TRBJ2-2, with D tentatively TRBD2 (6 bases). The CDR3 totals 13 residues. V lost 5 bases and J 4 bases, leaving 8 bases between the germline ends. The chain's CDR3 is CASSSGPTGELFF. DNA of the CDR3: TGTGCCAGCAGTAGCGGGCCCACCGGGGAGCTGTTTTTT.

The J gene is TRBJ2-4, the V gene TRBV7-9; D perhaps matches TRBD2 (6 bases). Deletions cut 5 bases from V and 4 bases from J, with 12 bases between. This CDR3 has 14 amino acids. Germline V CDR1 and CDR2: SEHNR, FQNEAQ (reference sequence). This CDR3 reads CASSRQEGKNIQYF. The CDR3 nucleotides read TGTGCCAGCAGCAGGCAGGAGGGTAAAAACATTCAGTACTTC.

This clonotype occurred a few times. The chain recombines TRBV5-4 with TRBJ1-1; D unresolved. V lost 0 bases, J lost 0 bases, and 9 bases lay in between. The CDR3 is made up of 15 amino acids. Germline V gene lookup returns CDR1 SGHNT and CDR2 YYREEE (reference sequence). CDR3 region: CASSLGSGVNTEAFF. In DNA form, the CDR3 reads TGTGCCAGCAGCTTGGGATCGGGAGTGAACACTGAAGCTTTCTTT.

This clonotype was seen many times. The chain combines TRBV5-1 with TRBJ2-7; no definite D call. Per germline, CDR1 SGHRS and CDR2 YFSETQ. V dropped 2 bases and J dropped 9 bases, with 18 bases sitting between them. The CDR3 loop spans 14 amino acids. CDR3 bases: TGCGCCAGCAGCTTACGAAATTTAAGGGAAGGGCAGTACTTC. This sequence encodes CASSLRNLREGQYF. The full variable domain, with the rest looked up from reference TRBV5-1 and TRBJ2-7, is KAGVTQTPRYLIKTRGQQVTLSCSPISGHRSVSWYQQTPGQGLQFLFEYFSETQRNKGNFPGRFSGRQFSNSRSEMNVSTLELGDSALYLCASSLRNLREGQYFGPGTRLTVT.